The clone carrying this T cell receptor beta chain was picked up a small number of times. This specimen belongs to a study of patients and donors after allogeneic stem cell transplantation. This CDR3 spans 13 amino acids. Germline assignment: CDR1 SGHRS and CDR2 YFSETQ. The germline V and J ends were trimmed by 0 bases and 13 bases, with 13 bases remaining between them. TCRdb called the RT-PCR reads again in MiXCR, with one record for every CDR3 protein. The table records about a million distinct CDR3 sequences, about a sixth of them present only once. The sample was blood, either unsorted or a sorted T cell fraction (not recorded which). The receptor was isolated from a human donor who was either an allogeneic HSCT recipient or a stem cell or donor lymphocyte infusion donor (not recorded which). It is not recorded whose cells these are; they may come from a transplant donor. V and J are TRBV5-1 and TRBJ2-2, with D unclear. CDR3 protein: CASSLEAVERLFF. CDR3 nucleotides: TGCGCCAGCAGCTTGGAAGCAGTCGAAAGGCTGTTTTTT. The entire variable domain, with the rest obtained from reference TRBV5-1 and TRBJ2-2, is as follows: KAGVTQTPRYLIKTRGQQVTLSCSPISGHRSVSWYQQTPGQGLQFLFEYFSETQRNKGNFPGRFSGRQFSNSRSEMNVSTLELGDSALYLCASSLEAVERLFFGEGSRLTVL.